This TCR beta chain is drawn from a study of control samples from healthy donors and cancer patients. This clone appeared once. The CDR3 sequence is 14 residues long. The germline gives CDR1 MGHDK, CDR2 SYGVNS. Trimming pared 0 bases from V and 4 bases from J, leaving 9 bases between. Measured with immunoSEQ multiplex PCR; TCRdb has only the in-frame clones, and not every one. The sample has roughly 370,000 clones; around 90% are singletons. This receptor was taken from a man aged 40-49 years with head and neck cancer. The specimen sequenced was PBMCs. The chain recombines TRBV25-1 with TRBJ1-1; tentative D call: TRBD1 (5 bases). The CDR3 is CASSEYRAGTEAFF. For the CDR3, the DNA is TGTGCCAGCAGTGAATACAGGGCCGGCACTGAAGCTTTCTTT.